This TCR beta chain was recovered during a study of T cells in Graves' hyperthyroidism and ophthalmopathy. A note on this clonotype: Its cognate antigen is unknown.

Trimming pared 6 bases from V and 5 bases from J, leaving 16 bases between. CDR3 length: 15 amino acids. Germline V gives CDR1 MNHNS, CDR2 SASEGT. Amplification targeted TCR beta CDR3 regions from RNA transcripts. Researchers ran a first-round RT-PCR on the TCR CDR3 using the HTBI primer set. TCRdb reprocessed the multiplex PCR reads with MiXCR, giving one entry per CDR3 protein. The sample has some 420,000 distinct CDR3 sequences, roughly 13% seen once. Study findings and constraints: Before onset, by a median of around 6.4 months, the model predicted ophthalmopathy. The blood repertoire included most of the expanded thyroid clonotypes above 0.001. Separation of ophthalmopathy from stable hyperthyroidism was achieved by a 13 V-J model.

The sample was blood. The rearrangement uses TRBV6-1 and TRBJ2-2, with unresolved D. The sequence came from a woman aged 18 to 35 with Graves' hyperthyroidism. In nucleotides, the CDR3 is TGTGCCAGCAGGGGGTCTACCGGTGCTACCGGGGAGCTGTTTTTT. As protein: CASRGSTGATGELFF.